This TCR beta chain is from a study of CD8 T cells in ankylosing spondylitis. TCRdb processed the 5' RACE reads anew with MiXCR; each CDR3 protein has one entry. The sample lists around 280,000 distinct CDR3 sequences; 20% were seen once. Trimming left V 5 bases short and J 5 bases short, with 10 bases between. The CDR3 is 13 residues long. Germline assignment: CDR1 SGHRS and CDR2 YFSETQ. This clonotype occurred many times. Sequenced: blood, either unsorted or a sorted T cell fraction (not recorded which). This clonotype was sampled from a male donor with ankylosing spondylitis or in good health (not recorded which). J is TRBJ2-2 and V is TRBV5-1, with unresolved D. CDR3 sequence: CASRMAETGELFF. The CDR3 coding sequence is TGCGCCAGCAGGATGGCTGAGACCGGGGAGCTGTTTTTT.